This T cell receptor (beta chain) was observed in a study of patients and donors after allogeneic stem cell transplantation. TCRdb analysed the RT-PCR reads with MiXCR anew, one entry per CDR3 protein. This sample has about a million distinct CDR3 sequences, with around 17% found just once. CDR3 size: 15 residues. V lost 0 bases, J lost 0 bases, and 10 bases lay in between. Germline CDR1 is SGHRS and CDR2 is YFSETQ. The specimen sequenced was blood, either unsorted or a sorted T cell fraction (not recorded which). V and J are TRBV5-1 and TRBJ2-7, with D perhaps matching TRBD2 (6 bases). The origin of this receptor is a human donor who was either an allogeneic HSCT recipient or a stem cell or donor lymphocyte infusion donor (not recorded which). It is not recorded whose cells these are; they may come from a transplant donor. This chain's CDR3 is CASSLGRGDSYEQYF. DNA of the CDR3: TGCGCCAGCAGCTTGGGGAGGGGAGACTCCTACGAGCAGTACTTC. Full variable domain (missing parts from reference TRBV5-1 and TRBJ2-7): KAGVTQTPRYLIKTRGQQVTLSCSPISGHRSVSWYQQTPGQGLQFLFEYFSETQRNKGNFPGRFSGRQFSNSRSEMNVSTLELGDSALYLCASSLGRGDSYEQYFGPGTRLTVT.